This T cell receptor (beta chain) stems from a study of Tregs in tolerant kidney transplant recipients. This CDR3 is built from 17 residues. The V segment lost 2 bases and the J segment 2 bases; nucleotides outside the gene matches: 9. Germline CDR1 reads SGHTA; CDR2 reads FQGNSA. Sequenced by immunoSEQ multiplex PCR; TCRdb stores in-frame clones only, minus some. The table includes about 94,000 clones, approximately 93% detected once. The receptor was isolated from a human donor who received a combined kidney and bone marrow transplant. The source material was CD4+ T cells from blood, sampled before the transplant. This rearrangement joins TRBV7-2 to TRBJ1-1; 9 bases fit TRBD1. The DNA of the CDR3 is TGTGCCAGCAGCTTATTCGGGACAGGGTTGGGAAACACTGAAGCTTTCTTT. Translation gives CASSLFGTGLGNTEAFF.